This is a list of T cell receptor beta chains from one sample in a study of molecular identifiers for immune sequencing clone quantification. One entry per CDR3 protein results from TCRdb running MiXCR on the PCR reads. The sample contains 65,000 or so distinct CDR3 sequences, approximately 17% of which appear only once. The specimen sequenced was naive CD8+ T cells from blood, with Jurkat cell RNA spiked in. The receptors were gathered from a human donor in good health. Some libraries in this study had Jurkat cell RNA spiked in. The CDR3 runs from the conserved cysteine through the conserved F or W. A D gene is named only where the DNA matches it firmly. Size is omitted from some rows. Given values are once, few, many or a class for expanded clones.

d_call,clone_size,v_call,j_call,cdr3_nt,cdr3_aa
-,many,TRBV4-3,TRBJ2-3,TGCGCCAGCAGCCGCGAGGCAACAGATACGCAGTATTTT,CASSREATDTQYF
-,many,TRBV20-1,TRBJ2-2,TGCAGCGTCAAGAATGCGAACACCGGGGAGCTGTTTTTT,CSVKNANTGELFF
TRBD2,many,TRBV25-1,TRBJ2-3,TGTGCCAGCAGTAGTGGGCGGGAGGGCCCGTTGGATACGCAGTATTTT,CASSSGREGPLDTQYF
-,many,TRBV9,TRBJ1-1,TGTGCCAGCAGCGCCGGACAGACTTCGAACACTGAAGCTTTCTTT,CASSAGQTSNTEAFF
TRBD2,many,TRBV24-1,TRBJ2-1,TGTGCCACCAGTTCACGACTAGCGGAGTCGTACTCCTACAATGAGCAGTTCTTC,CATSSRLAESYSYNEQFF
TRBD1,many,TRBV6-1,TRBJ2-7,TGTGCCAGCAGTGATCGGACAGGGTGGCCCTACGAGCAGTACTTC,CASSDRTGWPYEQYF
-,few,TRBV7-8,TRBJ2-7,TGTGCCAGCAGCGGACACAGCTACGAGCAGTACTTC,CASSGHSYEQYF
-,many,TRBV6-5,TRBJ1-1,TGTGCCAGCAAGGGTCCGGGAGGTGGGGGCAGGAACACTGAAGCTTTCTTT,CASKGPGGGGRNTEAFF
TRBD1,many,TRBV4-3,TRBJ2-7,TGCGCCAGCAGTCAAGGACAGGGAACCTACGAGCAGTACTTC,CASSQGQGTYEQYF
TRBD1,many,TRBV28,TRBJ2-7,TGTGCCAGCAGGGGGCCGGGACAGGGAGCCGAGCAGTACTTC,CASRGPGQGAEQYF
TRBD2,many,TRBV7-2,TRBJ2-7,TGTGCCAGCAGCTCGGGACTATCTGCCTACGAGCAGTACTTC,CASSSGLSAYEQYF
-,many,TRBV30,TRBJ2-7,TGTGCCTGGAGTGGGAGTTCGGGGTTTTCCTACGAGCAGTACTTC,CAWSGSSGFSYEQYF
-,-,TRBV28,TRBJ2-7,TGTGCCAGCAGTTTATTGTCGCTAGGGGTTCGTTCCGAGCAGTACTTC,CASSLLSLGVRSEQYF
-,many,TRBV18,TRBJ2-5,TGTGCCAGCTCACCCTCGGGTCTAGCGTCTTCTCAAGAGACCCAGTACTTC,CASSPSGLASSQETQYF
-,-,TRBV28,TRBJ2-1,TGTGCCAGCAGTCCAATCGGGGGTAATTTGCTAACTGAGCAGTTCTTC,CASSPIGGNLLTEQFF
TRBD2,-,TRBV4-1,TRBJ2-1,TGCGCCAGCAGCCAGGGATCAGGAGCGGGAGGTTTCAATGAGCAGTTCTTC,CASSQGSGAGGFNEQFF
-,many,TRBV6-2/TRBV6-3,TRBJ2-7,TGTGCCAGCGCTTGGACAGTTTCCTACGAGCAGTACTTC,CASAWTVSYEQYF
TRBD2,many,TRBV11-2,TRBJ2-3,TGTGCCAGCAGTCCTAGCGGTTCTAGCACAGATACGCAGTATTTT,CASSPSGSSTDTQYF
-,-,TRBV5-4,TRBJ2-5,TGTGCCAGCAGCTTGTATGAGACCCAGTACTTC,CASSLYETQYF
-,medium-sized,TRBV23-1,TRBJ2-3,TGCGCCAGCAGTTCCGGGACACCCACAGATACGCAGTATTTT,CASSSGTPTDTQYF
TRBD1,-,TRBV4-1,TRBJ1-5,TGCGCCAGCAGCCAAGTAGTGGGGGTCAGGGGGCAGAATCAGCCCCGGCATTTT,CASSQVVGVRGQNQPRHF
-,few,TRBV4-3,TRBJ1-5,TGCGCCAGCAGCCAAGATCGGGATAGCAATCAGCCCCAGCATTTT,CASSQDRDSNQPQHF
TRBD2,many,TRBV24-1,TRBJ2-2,TGTGCCACCAGTCCAATACCCGGGACTAGCAGGAACACCGGGGAGCTGTTTTTT,CATSPIPGTSRNTGELFF
TRBD2,many,TRBV20-1,TRBJ2-2,TGCAGTGCTAGACTCTCTGGGGGAGGGCCCTCCGGGGAGCTGTTTTTT,CSARLSGGGPSGELFF
-,many,TRBV27,TRBJ2-3,TGTGCCAGCAGACAGAAGGGCGCAGATACGCAGTATTTT,CASRQKGADTQYF
-,few,TRBV15,TRBJ1-1,TGTGCCACCAGCAGAGACAGGCCGTTGGCCACTGAAGCTTTCTTT,CATSRDRPLATEAFF
TRBD1,many,TRBV10-2,TRBJ2-7,TGCGCCAGCAGTGAGCCACGGACAGGGATCGTCGAGCAGTACTTC,CASSEPRTGIVEQYF
TRBD2,-,TRBV20-1,TRBJ2-1,TGCAGTGCTAGAGGGGGAAGACTAGCGGGAGAGAATGAGCAGTTCTTC,CSARGGRLAGENEQFF
-,-,TRBV24-1,TRBJ2-7,TGTGCCACCCTCCCGGGTGCGGGGACCCCGATGGAGCAGTACTTC,CATLPGAGTPMEQYF
-,many,TRBV3-1,TRBJ2-6,TGTGCCAGCAGCAAAGAATGGGGGAAGGTTTCTGGGGCCAACGTCCTGACTTTC,CASSKEWGKVSGANVLTF
-,many,TRBV6-2/TRBV6-3,TRBJ2-7,TGTGCCAGCAGTTTGACAGGATACTACGAGCAGTACTTC,CASSLTGYYEQYF
-,-,TRBV5-3,TRBJ2-5,TGTGTCAGCAGCTTGTTACAAGACCAAGAGGCCCAGTACTTC,CVSSLLQDQEAQYF
TRBD1,many,TRBV7-6,TRBJ2-7,TGTGCCAGCAGCAACCGCATAGGGGGCGCCTCGGCCGAGCAGTACTTC,CASSNRIGGASAEQYF
-,many,TRBV19,TRBJ1-5,TGTGCCAGTAGCAAAACAGGGCGAGATCAGCCCCAGCATTTT,CASSKTGRDQPQHF
TRBD2,many,TRBV24-1,TRBJ2-2,TGTGCCACCAGTGAGGGGGACTACCCAGGCGGGGAGCTGTTTTTT,CATSEGDYPGGELFF
-,many,TRBV29-1,TRBJ2-4,TGCAGCGTTGGGGGACGGTCAGGGATTCAGTACTTC,CSVGGRSGIQYF
TRBD2,many,TRBV5-1,TRBJ2-7,TGCGCCAGCAGCTTGGCCGCCGGGAGGCCCTACGAGCAGTACTTC,CASSLAAGRPYEQYF
-,many,TRBV30,TRBJ2-7,TGTGCCTGGACCCCTGGTGCGGGCCTCTACGAGCAGTACTTC,CAWTPGAGLYEQYF
-,many,TRBV6-2/TRBV6-3,TRBJ2-1,TGTGCCAGCAGTTGGGACGTCTACAATGAGCAGTTCTTC,CASSWDVYNEQFF
-,few,TRBV4-1,TRBJ2-7,TGCGCCAGCAGCCAATTCGTCTCCCCGGGACCCTACGAGCAGTACTTC,CASSQFVSPGPYEQYF
-,-,TRBV4-2,TRBJ2-7,TGTGCCAGCAGCCAAAAGGACGGTGGGTTCAACGAGCAGTACTTC,CASSQKDGGFNEQYF
TRBD1,few,TRBV7-3,TRBJ1-1,TGTGCCAGCAGCCAGGGACAGGGGAACACTGAAGCTTTCTTT,CASSQGQGNTEAFF
-,few,TRBV12-3/TRBV12-4,TRBJ2-3,TGTGCCAGCAGCTGGATCGGGGCCGTTAACACAGATACGCAGTATTTT,CASSWIGAVNTDTQYF
-,many,TRBV5-1,TRBJ2-7,TGCGCCAGCAGCTTCCATTTTCGGGATAAGACCTACGAGCAGTACTTC,CASSFHFRDKTYEQYF
-,many,TRBV7-6,TRBJ2-7,TGTGCCAGCAGCTTAGCAGGAGGGAACGAGCAGTACTTC,CASSLAGGNEQYF
TRBD1,many,TRBV20-1,TRBJ1-1,TGCAGTGCTAGAGATCCGGGACAGGGAATATTTGGAGCTTTCTTT,CSARDPGQGIFGAFF
TRBD2,many,TRBV5-1,TRBJ2-7,TGCGCCAGCAGCTTACGTGGGGGACTAGACACCTACGAGCAGTACTTC,CASSLRGGLDTYEQYF
-,many,TRBV29-1,TRBJ2-7,TGCAGCGTTGCCGGGCAGAACTCCTACGAGCAGTACTTC,CSVAGQNSYEQYF
-,many,TRBV27,TRBJ2-6,TGTGCCAGCAGTTTATCGCTGTGGGAAACTTACTCTGGGGCCAACGTCCTGACTTTC,CASSLSLWETYSGANVLTF
-,many,TRBV4-3,TRBJ2-1,TGCGCCAGCAGCCAAGAGGGGCTAGCGAATGAGCAGTTCTTC,CASSQEGLANEQFF
TRBD2,many,TRBV7-9,TRBJ2-1,TGTGCCAGCAGCCCCCCTGCGGGAGTGTTTAATGAGCAGTTCTTC,CASSPPAGVFNEQFF